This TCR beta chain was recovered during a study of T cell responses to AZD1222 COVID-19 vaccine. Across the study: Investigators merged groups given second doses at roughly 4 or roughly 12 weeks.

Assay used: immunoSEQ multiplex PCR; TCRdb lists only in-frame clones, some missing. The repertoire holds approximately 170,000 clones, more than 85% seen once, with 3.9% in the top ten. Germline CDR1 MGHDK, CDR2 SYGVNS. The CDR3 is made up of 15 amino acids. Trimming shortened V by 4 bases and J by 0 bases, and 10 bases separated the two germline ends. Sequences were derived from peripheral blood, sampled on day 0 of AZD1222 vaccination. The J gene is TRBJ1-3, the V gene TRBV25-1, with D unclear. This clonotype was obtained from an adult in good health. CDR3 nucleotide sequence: TGTGCCAGCAGTGTTGGGTCTAACTCTGGAAACACCATATATTTT. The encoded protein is CASSVGSNSGNTIYF. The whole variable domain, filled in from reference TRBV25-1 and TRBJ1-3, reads EADIYQTPRYLVIGTGKKITLECSQTMGHDKMYWYQQDPGMELHLIHYSYGVNSTEKGDLSSESTVSRIRTEHFPLTLESARPSHTSQYLCASSVGSNSGNTIYFGEGSWLTVV.